This T cell receptor beta chain was profiled in a study of blood T cell repertoires in COVID-19 (dated by TCRdb to the early 2020s). Describing the broader study: Collaborator samples came from the United States, Italy and Spain and covered acute and convalescent phases of COVID-19. A de-identified subject ID, COVID-19 status, age in years and sex were almost always included in the sample metadata. The prospective study material was composed of cDNA or gDNA derived from T cells, B-cell-depleted T cells, or PBMCs. The repertoires were made available in a free public database intended to serve as a resource for research on the immune response to SARS-CoV-2. The samples were drawn from two sources: the first 160 participants of the ongoing ImmuneRACE study, and approximately 1,300 subjects contributed by 6 global collaborators. Deeply sampled blood TCRbeta repertoires from subjects exposed to, actively infected with, or recovered from COVID-19 were included in the dataset. Where HLA class I and class II types were available, the types were taken from metadata supplied by the sample provider, not from assay-based typing. The research as a whole found: How much clinical and demographic metadata was included differed by source and by participant, and the metadata was provided uncurated.

Notes on this clone: Its antigen specificity is not known. Per-base qualities were not stored, and no clone one base away is much larger.

TCRbeta CDR3 regions were amplified from genomic DNA using the immunoSEQ Assay, a bias-controlled multiplex PCR. The paper's processing steps were these. Nucleated cell counts per sample were estimated from amplification of reference gene primers within the assay. To quantify the absolute abundance of each unique TCRbeta CDR3 rearrangement, sequence reads were collapsed and filtered. For each sample, productive Simpson clonality was calculated as the square root of Simpson's diversity index across productive rearrangements. TCRdb took this table from immuneACCESS and kept in-frame rearrangements with V and J called. Such tables lack part of the clones; where checked against another copy, unresolved V genes explain under half of the gap, and the rest is unexplained. V, J and clone size are those of that table, while D and trimming were read from the DNA. Recorded for this sample are around 240,000 clones; approximately 80% of them occurred a single time. The leading ten clones occupy roughly 7% of the sample.

V loses 4 bases at its end and J loses 10 bases; junction bases beyond the gene matches: 13. There are 15 amino acids in the CDR3, from cysteine to phenylalanine inclusive. Just the 45-base CDR3 DNA is kept, in frame starting at base 1. As encoded in the germline V gene, CDR1 is ENHRY while CDR2 is SYGVKD. Collaborating institutions collected whole blood in K2EDTA tubes following their own protocols. For TCRbeta analysis, collaborators shipped samples in one of three forms: frozen whole blood, isolated PBMCs, or DNA extracted from either of those sample types. The source of this sequence is a woman aged 45-60 years with acute or convalescent COVID-19. The V gene is TRBV10-3 and the J gene is TRBJ2-1; TRBD1 aligns with 7 central bases. Material: peripheral blood. The CDR3 protein sequence reads: CAISASDRAAGEQFF. Here is the DNA: TGTGCCATCAGTGCCTCCGACAGGGCCGCAGGAGAGCAGTTCTTC.